This T cell receptor beta chain was identified during a study of blood T cells in healthy people across ages. Study findings and constraints: The study regarded diversity estimates from one million T cells as underestimates. Strongly correlated with naive T cell percentage was TCR beta diversity.

The V and J ends lost 6 bases and 6 bases respectively, with 15 bases between them. The length of the CDR3 is 13 residues. The germline CDR1 and CDR2 sequences are SGHTA and FQGNSA. There are many counts of this clonotype. Its target is not known. With a J-beta primer mix and a sample-barcoded 5' primer, a second PCR ran about 6 to 11 cycles. TCRdb re-called the 5' RACE reads through MiXCR, storing one row per CDR3 protein. The sample has hundreds of thousands of distinct CDR3 sequences, 25% to 30% seen once. Isolation per sample recovered at least 7 million PBMCs. Per sample, no less than 5.5 micrograms of total RNA were extracted.

V is TRBV7-2 and J is TRBJ2-7; possibly TRBD2 for D (6 bases). This TCR was recovered from an elderly woman in good health. Sequenced: blood. DNA of the CDR3: TGTGCCAGCAGTAGAGATGGGGGAGGCGAGCAGTACTTC. This codes for CASSRDGGGEQYF.